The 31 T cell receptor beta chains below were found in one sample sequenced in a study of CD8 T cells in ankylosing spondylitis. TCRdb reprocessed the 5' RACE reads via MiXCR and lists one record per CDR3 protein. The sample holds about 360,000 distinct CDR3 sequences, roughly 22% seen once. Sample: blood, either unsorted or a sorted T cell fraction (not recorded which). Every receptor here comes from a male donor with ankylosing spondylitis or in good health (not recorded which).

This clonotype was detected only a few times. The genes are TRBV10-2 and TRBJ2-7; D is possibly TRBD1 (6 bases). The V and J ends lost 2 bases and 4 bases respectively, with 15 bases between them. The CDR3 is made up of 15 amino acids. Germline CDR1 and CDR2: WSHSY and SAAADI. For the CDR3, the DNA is TGCGCCAGCAGTGAGACGGCAGGGGAAAGGTACGAGCAGTACTTC. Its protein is CASSETAGERYEQYF.

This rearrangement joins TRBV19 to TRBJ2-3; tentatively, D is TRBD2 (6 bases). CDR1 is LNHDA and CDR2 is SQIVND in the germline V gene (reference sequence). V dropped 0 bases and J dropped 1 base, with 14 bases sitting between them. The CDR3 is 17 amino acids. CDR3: CASSIDLPVAGTDTQYF. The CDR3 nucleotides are TGTGCCAGTAGTATAGATCTTCCGGTAGCGGGCACAGATACGCAGTATTTT.

CDR3 sequence: CAWLQGHYGYTF. CDR3 nucleotide sequence: TGTGCCTGGCTACAGGGCCACTATGGCTACACCTTC. The chain recombines TRBV30 with TRBJ1-2; D might be TRBD1 (6 bases). Germline V gene sequence: CDR1 GTSNPN, CDR2 SVGIG (reference sequence). Trimming stripped 5 bases from V and 3 bases from J, with 10 bases between. The CDR3 is made up of 12 amino acids.

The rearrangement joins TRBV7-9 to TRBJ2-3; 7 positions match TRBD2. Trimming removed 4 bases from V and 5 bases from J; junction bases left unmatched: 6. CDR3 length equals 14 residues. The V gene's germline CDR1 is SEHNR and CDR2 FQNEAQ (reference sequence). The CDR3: CASSYGLVVDTQYF. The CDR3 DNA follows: TGTGCCAGCAGCTACGGACTAGTAGTAGATACGCAGTATTTT.

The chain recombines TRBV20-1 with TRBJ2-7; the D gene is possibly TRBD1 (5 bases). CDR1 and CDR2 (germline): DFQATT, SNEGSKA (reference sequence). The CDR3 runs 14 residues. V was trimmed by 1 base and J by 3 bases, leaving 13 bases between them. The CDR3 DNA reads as TGCAGTGCTAGAGCTATAGAGCAGGGCTACGAGCAGTACTTC. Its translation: CSARAIEQGYEQYF.

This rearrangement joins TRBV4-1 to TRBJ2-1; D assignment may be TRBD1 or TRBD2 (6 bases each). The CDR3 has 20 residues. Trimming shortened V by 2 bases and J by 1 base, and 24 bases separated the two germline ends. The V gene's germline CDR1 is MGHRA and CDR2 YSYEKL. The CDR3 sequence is CASSQMEWGPSVPSYNEQFF. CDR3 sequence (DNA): TGCGCCAGCAGCCAAATGGAATGGGGGCCTAGCGTGCCGTCCTACAATGAGCAGTTCTTC.

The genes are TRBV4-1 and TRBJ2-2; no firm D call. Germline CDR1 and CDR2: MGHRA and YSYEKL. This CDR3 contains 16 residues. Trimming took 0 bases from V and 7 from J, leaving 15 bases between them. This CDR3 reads CASSQDSLPHLGELFF. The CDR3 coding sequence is TGCGCCAGCAGCCAAGATTCATTGCCCCACCTCGGGGAGCTGTTTTTT.

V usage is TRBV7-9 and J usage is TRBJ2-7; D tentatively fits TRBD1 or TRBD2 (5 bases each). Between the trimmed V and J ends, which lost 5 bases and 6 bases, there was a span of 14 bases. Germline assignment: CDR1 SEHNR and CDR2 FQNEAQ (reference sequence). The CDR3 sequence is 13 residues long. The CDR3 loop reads CASSRGPFSEQYF. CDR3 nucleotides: TGTGCCAGCAGCCGGGGACCCTTCTCCGAGCAGTACTTC.

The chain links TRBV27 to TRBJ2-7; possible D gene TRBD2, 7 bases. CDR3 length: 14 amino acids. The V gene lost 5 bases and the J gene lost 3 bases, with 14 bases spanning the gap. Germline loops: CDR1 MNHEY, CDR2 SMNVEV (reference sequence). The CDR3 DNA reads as TGTGCCAGCAGTCTACGGGGGGCGGGCTACGAGCAGTACTTC. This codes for CASSLRGAGYEQYF.

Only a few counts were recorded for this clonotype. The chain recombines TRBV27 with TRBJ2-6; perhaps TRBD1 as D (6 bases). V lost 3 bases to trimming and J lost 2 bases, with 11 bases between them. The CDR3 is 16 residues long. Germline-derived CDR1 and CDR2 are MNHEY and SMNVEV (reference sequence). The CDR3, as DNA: TGTGCCAGCAGTTTTGCCAGGGGAACTGGGGCCAACGTCCTGACTTTC. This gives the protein CASSFARGTGANVLTF.

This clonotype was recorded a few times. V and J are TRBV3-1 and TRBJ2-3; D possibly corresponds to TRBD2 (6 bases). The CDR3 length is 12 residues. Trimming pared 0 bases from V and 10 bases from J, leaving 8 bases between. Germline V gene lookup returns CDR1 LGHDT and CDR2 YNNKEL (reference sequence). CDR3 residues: CASSQDGEAQYF. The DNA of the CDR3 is TGTGCCAGCAGCCAAGATGGGGAGGCGCAGTATTTT.

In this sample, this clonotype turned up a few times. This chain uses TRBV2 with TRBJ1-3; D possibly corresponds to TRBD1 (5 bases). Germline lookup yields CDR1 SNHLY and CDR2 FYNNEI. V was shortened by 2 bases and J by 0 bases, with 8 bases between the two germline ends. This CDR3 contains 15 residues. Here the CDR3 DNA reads TGTGCCAGCAGTGAAACAGGATTCTCTGGAAACACCATATATTTT. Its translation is CASSETGFSGNTIYF.

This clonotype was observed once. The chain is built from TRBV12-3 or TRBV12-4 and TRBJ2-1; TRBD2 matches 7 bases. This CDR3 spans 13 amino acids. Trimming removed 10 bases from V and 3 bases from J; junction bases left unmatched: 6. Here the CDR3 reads CATSGTFYNEQFF. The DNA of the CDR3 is TGTGCCACCAGCGGGACCTTCTACAATGAGCAGTTCTTC.

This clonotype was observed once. This CDR3 is CAFSLRDREWGENYGYTF. CDR3 sequence (DNA): TGTGCCTTCAGTCTCCGGGACAGGGAGTGGGGAGAGAACTATGGCTACACCTTC. V gene TRBV3-1 combines with J gene TRBJ1-2; 9 nucleotides line up with TRBD1. Germline values: CDR1 LGHDT, CDR2 YNNKEL (reference sequence). This CDR3 spans 18 amino acids. V trimming: 11 bases; J trimming: 2 bases; junction bases outside the gene matches: 21. The complete variable domain, with remaining parts taken from reference TRBV3-1 and TRBJ1-2, reads DTAVSQTPKYLVTQMGNDKSIKCEQNLGHDTMYWYKQDSKKFLKIMFSYNNKELIINETVPNRFSPKSPDKAHLNLHINSLELGDSAVYFCAFSLRDREWGENYGYTFGSGTRLTVV.

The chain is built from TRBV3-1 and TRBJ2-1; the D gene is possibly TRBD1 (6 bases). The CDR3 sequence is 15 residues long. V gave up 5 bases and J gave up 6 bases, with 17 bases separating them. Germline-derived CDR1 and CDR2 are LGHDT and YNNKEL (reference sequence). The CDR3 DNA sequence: TGTGCCAGCAGCGCCCGGGACATCCGAGTCAATGAGCAGTTCTTC. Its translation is CASSARDIRVNEQFF.

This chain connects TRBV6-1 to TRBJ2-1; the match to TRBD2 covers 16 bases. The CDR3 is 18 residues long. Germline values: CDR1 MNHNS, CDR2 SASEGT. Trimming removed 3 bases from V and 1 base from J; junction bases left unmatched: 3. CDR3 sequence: CASSEGLAGGESYNEQFF. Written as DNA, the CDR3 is TGTGCCAGCAGTGAGGGACTAGCGGGGGGGGAGTCCTACAATGAGCAGTTCTTC.

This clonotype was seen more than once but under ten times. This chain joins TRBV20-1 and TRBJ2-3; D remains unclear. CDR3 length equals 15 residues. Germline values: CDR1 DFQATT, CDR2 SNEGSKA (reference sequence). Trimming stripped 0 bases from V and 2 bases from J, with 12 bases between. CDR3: CSARDPKGYTDTQYF. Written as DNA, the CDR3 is TGCAGTGCTAGAGATCCAAAGGGTTACACAGATACGCAGTATTTT.

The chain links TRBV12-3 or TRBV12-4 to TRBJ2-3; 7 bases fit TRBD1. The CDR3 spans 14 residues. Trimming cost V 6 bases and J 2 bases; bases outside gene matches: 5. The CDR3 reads CASRETGNTDTQYF. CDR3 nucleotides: TGTGCCAGCAGGGAGACAGGGAACACAGATACGCAGTATTTT.

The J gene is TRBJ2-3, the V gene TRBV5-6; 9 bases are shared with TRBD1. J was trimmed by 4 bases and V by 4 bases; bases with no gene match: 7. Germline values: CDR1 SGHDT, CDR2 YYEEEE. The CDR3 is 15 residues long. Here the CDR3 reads CASSPGQGMADTQYF. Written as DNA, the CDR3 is TGTGCCAGCAGCCCAGGACAGGGGATGGCAGATACGCAGTATTTT.

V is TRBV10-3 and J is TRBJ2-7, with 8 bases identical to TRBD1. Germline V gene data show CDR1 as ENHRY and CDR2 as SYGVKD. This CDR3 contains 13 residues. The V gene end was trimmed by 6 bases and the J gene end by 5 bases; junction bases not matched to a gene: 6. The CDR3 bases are TGTGCCATCAGAGACAGGGGATCTGACGAGCAGTACTTC. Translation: CAIRDRGSDEQYF.

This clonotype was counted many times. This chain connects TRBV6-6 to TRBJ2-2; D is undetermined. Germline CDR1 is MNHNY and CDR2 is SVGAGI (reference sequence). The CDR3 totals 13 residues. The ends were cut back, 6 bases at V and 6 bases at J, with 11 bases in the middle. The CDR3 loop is CASSHTGAGELFF. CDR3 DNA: TGTGCCAGCAGCCATACTGGGGCCGGGGAGCTGTTTTTT.

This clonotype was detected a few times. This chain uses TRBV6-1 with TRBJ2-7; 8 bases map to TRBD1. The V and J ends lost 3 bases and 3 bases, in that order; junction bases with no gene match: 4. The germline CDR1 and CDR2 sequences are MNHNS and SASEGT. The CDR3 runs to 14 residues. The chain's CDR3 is CASSEGQVLYEQYF. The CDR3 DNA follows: TGTGCCAGCAGTGAGGGACAGGTCCTCTACGAGCAGTACTTC.

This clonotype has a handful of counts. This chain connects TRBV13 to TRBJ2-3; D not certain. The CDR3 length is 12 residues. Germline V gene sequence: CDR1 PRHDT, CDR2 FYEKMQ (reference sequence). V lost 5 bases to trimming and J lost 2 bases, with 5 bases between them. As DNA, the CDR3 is TGTGCCAGCAGCCAACTCACAGATACGCAGTATTTT. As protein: CASSQLTDTQYF.

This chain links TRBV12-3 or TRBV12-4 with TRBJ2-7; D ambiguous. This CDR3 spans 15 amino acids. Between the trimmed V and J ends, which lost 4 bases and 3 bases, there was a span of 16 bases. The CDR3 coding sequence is TGTGCCAGCAGTTCCCCTTCTGACGGGTACTACGAGCAGTACTTC. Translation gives CASSSPSDGYYEQYF.

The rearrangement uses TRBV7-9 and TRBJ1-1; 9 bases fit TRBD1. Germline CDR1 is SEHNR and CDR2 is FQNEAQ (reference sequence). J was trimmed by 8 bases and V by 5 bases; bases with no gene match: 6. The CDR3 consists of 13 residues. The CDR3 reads CASSQTGGPEAFF. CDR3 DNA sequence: TGTGCCAGCAGCCAGACAGGGGGGCCCGAAGCTTTCTTT.

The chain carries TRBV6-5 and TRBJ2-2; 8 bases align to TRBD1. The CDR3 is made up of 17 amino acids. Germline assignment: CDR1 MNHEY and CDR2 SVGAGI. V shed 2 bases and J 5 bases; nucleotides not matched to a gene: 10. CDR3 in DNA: TGTGCCAGCAGTTACGAAGCAGGGGGCGCGTCAACCGGGGAGCTGTTTTTT. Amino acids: CASSYEAGGASTGELFF.

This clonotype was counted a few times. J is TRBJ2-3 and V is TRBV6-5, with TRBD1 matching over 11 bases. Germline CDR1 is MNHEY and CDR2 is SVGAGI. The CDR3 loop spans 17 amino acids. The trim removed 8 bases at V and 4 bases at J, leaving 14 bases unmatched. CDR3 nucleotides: TGTGCCAGCGGTTTTATTCGGGACAGGGGGGACTCAGATACGCAGTATTTT. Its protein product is CASGFIRDRGDSDTQYF.

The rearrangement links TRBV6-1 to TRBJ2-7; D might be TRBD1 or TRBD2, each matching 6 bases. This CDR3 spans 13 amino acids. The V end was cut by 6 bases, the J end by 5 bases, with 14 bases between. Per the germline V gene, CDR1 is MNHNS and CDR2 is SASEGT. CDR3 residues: CASSRPGEDEQYF. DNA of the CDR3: TGTGCCAGCAGCCGGCCAGGGGAGGACGAGCAGTACTTC.

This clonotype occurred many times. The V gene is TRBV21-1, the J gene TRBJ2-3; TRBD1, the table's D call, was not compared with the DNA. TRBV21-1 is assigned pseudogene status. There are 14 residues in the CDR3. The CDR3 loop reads CASKPPPGADTQYF. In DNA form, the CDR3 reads TGTGCCAGCAAGCCTCCCCCGGGTGCCGATACGCAGTATTTT.

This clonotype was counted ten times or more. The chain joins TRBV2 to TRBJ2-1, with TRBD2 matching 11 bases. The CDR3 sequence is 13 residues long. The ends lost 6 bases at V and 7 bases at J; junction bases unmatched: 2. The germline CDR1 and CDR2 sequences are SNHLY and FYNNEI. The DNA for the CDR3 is TGTGCCAGCAGGGGACTAGCGGAAAATGAGCAGTTCTTC. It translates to CASRGLAENEQFF.

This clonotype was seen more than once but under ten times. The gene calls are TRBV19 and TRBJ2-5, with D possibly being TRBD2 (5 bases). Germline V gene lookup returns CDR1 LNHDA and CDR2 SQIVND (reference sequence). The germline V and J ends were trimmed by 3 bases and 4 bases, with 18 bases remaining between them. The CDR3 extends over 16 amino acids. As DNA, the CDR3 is TGTGCCAGTAGTATGGGTTTGGGAAGGGCGGGAGAGACCCAGTACTTC. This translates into CASSMGLGRAGETQYF.